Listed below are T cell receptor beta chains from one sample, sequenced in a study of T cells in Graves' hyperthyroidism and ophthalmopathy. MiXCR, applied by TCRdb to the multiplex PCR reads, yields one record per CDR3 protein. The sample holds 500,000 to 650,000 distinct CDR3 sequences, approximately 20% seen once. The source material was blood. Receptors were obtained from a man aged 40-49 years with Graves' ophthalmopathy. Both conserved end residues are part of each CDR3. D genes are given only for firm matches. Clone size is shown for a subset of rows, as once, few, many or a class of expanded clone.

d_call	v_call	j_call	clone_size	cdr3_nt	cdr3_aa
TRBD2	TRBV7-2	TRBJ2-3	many	TGTGCCAGCAGCCCTAGCGGCAGCACAGATACGCAGTATTTT	CASSPSGSTDTQYF
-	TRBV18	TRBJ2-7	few	TGTGCCAGCTCACCAATGGGGCTCTCCTACGAGCAGTACTTC	CASSPMGLSYEQYF
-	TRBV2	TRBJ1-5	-	TGTGCCAGCAGTGAAGTCAATCAGCCCCAGCATTTT	CASSEVNQPQHF
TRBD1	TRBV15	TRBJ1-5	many	TGTGCCACCAGCATAGACAGGGTTGTCCATCAGCCCCAGCATTTT	CATSIDRVVHQPQHF
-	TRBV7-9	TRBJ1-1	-	TGTGCCAGCAGCCCTTACTCGGGGGGGACTGAAGCTTTCTTT	CASSPYSGGTEAFF
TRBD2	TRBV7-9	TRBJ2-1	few	TGTGCCAGCAGCCTAGGGACTAGCGGGATTTCAAATGAGCAGTTCTTC	CASSLGTSGISNEQFF
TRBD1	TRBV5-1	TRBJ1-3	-	TGCGCCAGCAGCTTTTCAGGGGGGACTGGAAACACCATATATTTT	CASSFSGGTGNTIYF
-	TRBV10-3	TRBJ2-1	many	TGTGCCATCAGTGAGTCAGCAGACTCTGAGCAGTTCTTC	CAISESADSEQFF
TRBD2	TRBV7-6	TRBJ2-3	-	TGTGCCAGCAGCCCTAGTAAAGCTAGCGGGAGTCTGGCCCGGGGGCAGTATTTT	CASSPSKASGSLARGQYF
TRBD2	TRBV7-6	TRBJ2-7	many	TGTGCCAGCACCATAGGGGCGGGGGGCAACTACGAGCAGTACTTC	CASTIGAGGNYEQYF
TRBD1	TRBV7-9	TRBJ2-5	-	TGTGCCAGCAGCCTGGGACAGGGCGAAGAGACCCAGTACTTC	CASSLGQGEETQYF
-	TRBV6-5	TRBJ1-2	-	TGTGCCAGCAGTTACCAGGGGAATGGCTACACCTTC	CASSYQGNGYTF
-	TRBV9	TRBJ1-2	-	TGTGCCAGCAGTACAGGGCCTGGCTACACCTTC	CASSTGPGYTF
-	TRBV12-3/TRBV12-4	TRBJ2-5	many	TGTGCCAGCAGTTTCGTGGGGGGGGCCGAAGAGACCCAGTACTTC	CASSFVGGAEETQYF
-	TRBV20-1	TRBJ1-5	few	TGCAGTGTCCAGTCTGGGTACAGCAATCAGCCCCAGCATTTT	CSVQSGYSNQPQHF
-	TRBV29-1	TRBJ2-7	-	TGCAGCGTTGAATCCGGGACCTTCTACGAGCAGTACTTC	CSVESGTFYEQYF
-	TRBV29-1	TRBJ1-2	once	TGCAGCGTTGAGGCGGTTTATGGCTACACCTTC	CSVEAVYGYTF
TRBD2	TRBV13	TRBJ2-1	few	TGTGCCAGCAGCTTAGGCCCCACACTAGCGGGAGGGAACAATGAGCAGTTCTTC	CASSLGPTLAGGNNEQFF
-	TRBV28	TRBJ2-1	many	TGTGCCAGCAGTTTAGGGGGAAACACCTACAATGAGCAGTTCTTC	CASSLGGNTYNEQFF
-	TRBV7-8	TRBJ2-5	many	TGTGCCAGCAGTCGAAGGGAGTTGGAGACCCAGTACTTC	CASSRRELETQYF
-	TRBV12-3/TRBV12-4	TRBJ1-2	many	TGTGCCAGCAGTTTAGCCCAGGGCCCCAACTATGGCTACACCTTC	CASSLAQGPNYGYTF
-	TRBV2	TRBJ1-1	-	TGTGCCAGCAGAACCGAGGGGGGTAGGGCTGAAGCTTTCTTT	CASRTEGGRAEAFF